The 14 T cell receptor beta chains reported below all come from one sample, sequenced in a study of metastatic and nonmetastatic thyroid tumors. TCRdb re-called clones from the PCR reads using MiXCR. In the table there are some 7,000 clones, roughly 28% of which are singletons. All patients were treatment-naive before thyroid surgery. The sample consisted of adjacent normal tissue. The receptor set was obtained from a male donor with papillary thyroid cancer or a benign thyroid nodule (not recorded which). Some clones in this sample may be carry-over from other donors' samples.

V is TRBV7-3 and J is TRBJ2-2, with TRBD2 matching over 7 bases. J lost 6 bases, V lost 5 bases, and 9 bases had no gene match. Germline loops: CDR1 SGHTA, CDR2 FQGTGA. The CDR3 is made up of 15 amino acids. CDR3 nucleotide sequence: TGTGCCAGCAGCCAAATGGGGGGAGGGCCCGGGGAGCTGTTTTTT. Protein sequence: CASSQMGGGPGELFF.

Turning to this clone: A read error may account for a junction end that differs from germline. The CDR3 region has the DNA TGTGCGACCAGGGACCCCCGTCGCAGAGTCTACGAGCAGTACTTC. Protein sequence: CATRDPRRRVYEQYF. The rearrangement uses TRBV24-1 and TRBJ2-7; the D call may be TRBD1 or TRBD2 (5 bases each). The CDR3 has 15 amino acids. Per germline, CDR1 KGHDR and CDR2 SFDVKD.

The genes are TRBV20-1 and TRBJ2-1; TRBD1 matches 7 bases. V lost 1 base, J lost 8 bases, and 14 bases stayed unmatched. From germline, CDR1 is DFQATT and CDR2 SNEGSKA (reference sequence). This CDR3 has 16 amino acids. The CDR3 nucleotides are TGCAGTGCTAGAGGGTTGTATCACAGGGGTGCCGATGAGCAGTTCTTC. This sequence encodes CSARGLYHRGADEQFF.

This clone was counted a few times. This chain uses TRBV29-1 with TRBJ2-7; TRBD1 matches 8 bases. The CDR3 length is 12 residues. Germline CDR1 SQVTM, CDR2 ANQGSEA. V lost 7 bases, J lost 2 bases, and 4 bases stayed unmatched. The CDR3 protein is CSARQGPYEQYF. The CDR3, as DNA: TGCAGCGCGCGACAGGGGCCCTACGAGCAGTACTTC.

This clone was seen repeatedly, ten times or more. The rearrangement links TRBV2 to TRBJ1-1; D possibly corresponds to TRBD1 (5 bases). Germline CDR1 SNHLY, CDR2 FYNNEI. The CDR3 spans 14 residues. The germline V and J ends were trimmed by 2 bases and 11 bases, with 18 bases remaining between them. Written as DNA, the CDR3 is TGTGCCAGCAGTGAAATGGGGAGGGGACTGGGGGCTTTCTTT. Translated, it gives CASSEMGRGLGAFF.

The chain couples TRBV20-1 to TRBJ2-1; TRBD1 matches 8 bases. Germline V CDR1 and CDR2: DFQATT, SNEGSKA (reference sequence). The CDR3 length is 14 residues. Trimming cost V 3 bases and J 10 bases; bases outside gene matches: 11. The CDR3 bases are TGCAGTGCTAGTCCCTCAGGGGGCAGGTTGGAGCAGTTCTTC. This encodes CSASPSGGRLEQFF.

This clone has more than one count but fewer than ten. V and J are TRBV4-1 and TRBJ1-1; no reliable D call. V lost 4 bases to trimming and J lost 0 bases, with 6 bases between them. Germline lookup yields CDR1 MGHRA and CDR2 YSYEKL. The CDR3 is 13 residues long. The CDR3 region is CASSLGLNTEAFF. In DNA form, the CDR3 reads TGCGCCAGCAGCCTTGGACTGAACACTGAAGCTTTCTTT.

This clone is classed as medium-sized. The chain couples TRBV20-1 to TRBJ2-7, with D unresolved. Germline V gives CDR1 DFQATT, CDR2 SNEGSKA (reference sequence). CDR3 length equals 10 residues. Trimming stripped 3 bases from V and 3 bases from J, with 3 bases between. The CDR3 DNA follows: TGCAGTGCTAGTTACTACGAGCAGTACTTC. Amino acid sequence: CSASYYEQYF.

This clone was seen a handful of times. The CDR3 DNA reads TGTGCCAGCTCACCAAACGCCCCGGGACAGGGAGTTTATGGCTACACCTTC. Translating it yields CASSPNAPGQGVYGYTF. J is TRBJ1-2 and V is TRBV18, with 9 bases aligning to TRBD1. V lost 2 bases, J lost 5 bases, and 12 bases stayed unmatched. The CDR3 contains 17 residues. Germline CDR1 is KGHSH and CDR2 is LQKENI.

This clone was counted only a few times. The CDR3 loop is CASRMTPALEQYF. The CDR3 DNA reads as TGTGCCAGCAGAATGACACCGGCCCTCGAGCAGTACTTC. The rearrangement uses TRBV6-1 and TRBJ2-7, with D hard to call. Trimming took off 6 bases at V and 6 bases at J, with 15 bases between the two ends. CDR3 size: 13 residues. CDR1 and CDR2 from the germline V gene are MNHNS and SASEGT.

This clone was seen more than once but under ten times. The chain combines TRBV6-5 with TRBJ1-2, with D possibly being TRBD1 (6 bases). The germline V gene has CDR1 MNHEY and CDR2 SVGAGI. The V end lost 2 bases, the J end lost 3 bases, and 13 bases lay between the germline ends. The CDR3 has 15 amino acids. The CDR3 nucleotides are TGTGCCAGCAGTTACGGGAACAGGGTGGACTATGGCTACACCTTC. This gives the protein CASSYGNRVDYGYTF.

This clone is medium-sized (0.01 to 0.1%) within its sample. This chain links TRBV6-1 with TRBJ1-4; tentative D call: TRBD1 (5 bases). The CDR3 is made up of 13 amino acids. The V gene lost 4 bases and the J gene lost 5 bases, with 8 bases spanning the gap. Germline V gene data show CDR1 as MNHNS and CDR2 as SASEGT. CDR3 residues: CASSGGGNEKLFF. The CDR3 DNA is TGTGCCAGCAGTGGGGGGGGAAATGAAAAACTGTTTTTT.

The chain's CDR3 is CASSRGEGSVEKLFF. DNA for the CDR3: TGTGCCAGCAGCCGGGGGGAGGGCTCGGTTGAAAAACTGTTTTTT. The rearrangement links TRBV7-8 to TRBJ1-4; the D gene is possibly TRBD1 (5 bases). Trimming took 5 bases from V and 7 from J, leaving 17 bases between them. The CDR3 contains 15 residues. In germline, CDR1 is SGHVS, CDR2 FQNEAQ.

This clone has ten or more counts. V gene TRBV20-1 combines with J gene TRBJ2-1; D call uncertain. The germline V gene encodes CDR1 DFQATT and CDR2 SNEGSKA (reference sequence). This CDR3 region has 13 residues. The V gene lost 1 base and the J gene lost 4 bases, with 8 bases spanning the gap. As DNA, the CDR3 is TGCAGTGCTAGAGTCGCGGAATACAATGAGCAGTTCTTC. This encodes CSARVAEYNEQFF.